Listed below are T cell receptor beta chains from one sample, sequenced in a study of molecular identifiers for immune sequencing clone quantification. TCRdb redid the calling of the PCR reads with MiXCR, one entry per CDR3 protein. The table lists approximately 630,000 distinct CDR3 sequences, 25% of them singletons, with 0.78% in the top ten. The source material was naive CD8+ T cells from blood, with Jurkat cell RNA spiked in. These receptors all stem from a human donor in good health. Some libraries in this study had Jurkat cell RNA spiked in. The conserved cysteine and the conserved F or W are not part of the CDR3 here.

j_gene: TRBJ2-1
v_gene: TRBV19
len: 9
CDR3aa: ASSEGVEQF

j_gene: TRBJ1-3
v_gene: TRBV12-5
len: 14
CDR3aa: ASGRDDANSGNTIY

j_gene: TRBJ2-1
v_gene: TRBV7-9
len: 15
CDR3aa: ASSSNQMGNPLDEQF

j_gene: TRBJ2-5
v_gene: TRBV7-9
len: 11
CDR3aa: ASSLGALETQY

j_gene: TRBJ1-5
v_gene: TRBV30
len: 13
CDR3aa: AWSAYRGNSQPQH

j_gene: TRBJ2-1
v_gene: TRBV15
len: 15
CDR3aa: ATSRDESGRAEDEQF

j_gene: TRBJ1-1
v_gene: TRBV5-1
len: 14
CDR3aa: ASSLGGRGLNTEAF

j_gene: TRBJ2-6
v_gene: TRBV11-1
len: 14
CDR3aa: ASSLQAPSGANVLT

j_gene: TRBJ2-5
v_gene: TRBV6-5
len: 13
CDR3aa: ASSYSTGGQETQY

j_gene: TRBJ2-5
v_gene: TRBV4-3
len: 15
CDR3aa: ASSQLPGTSGVETQY

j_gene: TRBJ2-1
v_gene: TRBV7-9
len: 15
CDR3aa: ASSFGQGTSSLDEQF

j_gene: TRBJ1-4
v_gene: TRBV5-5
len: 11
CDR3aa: ASSADLNEKLF

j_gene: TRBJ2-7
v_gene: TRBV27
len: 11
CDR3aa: ASSLYPDDEQY

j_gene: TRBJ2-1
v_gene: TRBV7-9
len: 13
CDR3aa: ASSFLGTAYNEQF

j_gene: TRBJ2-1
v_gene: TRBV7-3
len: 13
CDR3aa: ASSPALGSYNEQF

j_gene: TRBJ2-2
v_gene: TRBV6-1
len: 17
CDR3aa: ASSEAFKREGLGTGELF

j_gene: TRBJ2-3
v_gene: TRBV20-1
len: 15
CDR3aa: SARATSGSTSTDTQY

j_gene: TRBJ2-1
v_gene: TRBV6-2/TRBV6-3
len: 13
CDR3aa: ASSYDRGPYFEQF

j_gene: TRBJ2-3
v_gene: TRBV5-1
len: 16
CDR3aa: ASSLAKGIGAGADTQY

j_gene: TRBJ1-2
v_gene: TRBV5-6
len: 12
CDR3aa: ASSSQGAGYGYT

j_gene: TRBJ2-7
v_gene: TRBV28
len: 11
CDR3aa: ASSLGGVEEQY

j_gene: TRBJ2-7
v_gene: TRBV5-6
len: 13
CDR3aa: ASTKEPGPTYEQY

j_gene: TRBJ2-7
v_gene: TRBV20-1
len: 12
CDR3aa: SAHGQGASYEQY

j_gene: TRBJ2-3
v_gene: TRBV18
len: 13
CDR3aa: ASSPDRGATDTQY

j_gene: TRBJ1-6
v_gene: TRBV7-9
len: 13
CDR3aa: ASSFVEGRNSPLH

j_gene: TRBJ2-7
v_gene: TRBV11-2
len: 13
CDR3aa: ASSLRQVHGYEQY

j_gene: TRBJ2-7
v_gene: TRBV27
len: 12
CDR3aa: ASSSGTAPYEQY

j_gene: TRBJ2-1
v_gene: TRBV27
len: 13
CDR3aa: ASSALAGGFNEQF

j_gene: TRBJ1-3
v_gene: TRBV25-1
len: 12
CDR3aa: ASSDAGWGNTIY

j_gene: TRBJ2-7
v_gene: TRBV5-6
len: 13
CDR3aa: ASSPEPAGDYEQY

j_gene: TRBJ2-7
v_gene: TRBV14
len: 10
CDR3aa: ASSHTGSWQY

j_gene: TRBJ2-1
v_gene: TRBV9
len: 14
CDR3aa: ASSSRGDHSYNEQF

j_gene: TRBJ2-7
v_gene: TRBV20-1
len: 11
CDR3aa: SIKGLATYEQY

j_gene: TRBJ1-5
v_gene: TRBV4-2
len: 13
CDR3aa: ASSPQGDSNQPQH

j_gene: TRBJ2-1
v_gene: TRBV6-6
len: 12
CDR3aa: ASSGLAGENEQF

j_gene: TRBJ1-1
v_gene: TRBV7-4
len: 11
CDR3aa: ASSVGLDPEAF

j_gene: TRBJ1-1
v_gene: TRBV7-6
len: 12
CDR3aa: ASSPDRGRTEAF

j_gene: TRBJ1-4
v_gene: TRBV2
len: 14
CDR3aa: ASSEDRVTTNEKLF

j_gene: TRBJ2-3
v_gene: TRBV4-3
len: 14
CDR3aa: ASSQDRLAGGDTQY

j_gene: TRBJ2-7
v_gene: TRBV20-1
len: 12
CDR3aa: SARGAGASYEQY

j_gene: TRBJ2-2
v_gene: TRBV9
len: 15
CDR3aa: PSSPLGGGRNTGELF

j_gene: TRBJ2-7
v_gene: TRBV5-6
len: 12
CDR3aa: ASSLVVHSYEQY

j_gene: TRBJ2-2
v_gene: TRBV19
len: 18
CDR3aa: ASMGFPGLGESVNTGELF

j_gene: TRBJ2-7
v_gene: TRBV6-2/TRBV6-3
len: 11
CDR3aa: ATRPLALYAQY

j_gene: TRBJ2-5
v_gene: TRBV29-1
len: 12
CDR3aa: SVDNLQGQETQY

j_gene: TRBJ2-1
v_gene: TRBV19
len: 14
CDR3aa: ASSPISGGAYNEQF

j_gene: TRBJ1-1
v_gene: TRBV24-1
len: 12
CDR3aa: ATSDGTGVTEAF

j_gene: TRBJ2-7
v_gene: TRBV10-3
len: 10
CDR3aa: AITSPAYEQY

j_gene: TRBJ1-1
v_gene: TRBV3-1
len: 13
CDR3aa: ASSQVLERNTEAF

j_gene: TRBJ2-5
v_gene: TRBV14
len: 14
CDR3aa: ASSQDFAGGGETQY

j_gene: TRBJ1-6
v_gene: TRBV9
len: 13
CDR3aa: ASSGGGGFNSPLH

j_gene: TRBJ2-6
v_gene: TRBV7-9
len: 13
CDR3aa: APGTDFSGANVLT